What follows are 31 T cell receptor beta chains derived from one specimen sequenced in a study of blood T cell repertoires in COVID-19. Clones were sequenced by immunoSEQ multiplex PCR, and TCRdb holds only the in-frame ones, with some missing. The table records roughly 140,000 clones, approximately 84% of them present only once. Sequenced: peripheral blood. These TCRs come from a woman in her sixties with acute or convalescent COVID-19.

The V call is TRBV6-5, the J call TRBJ1-2; 7 nucleotides line up with TRBD1. This CDR3 is 14 amino acids long. The germline gives CDR1 MNHEY, CDR2 SVGAGI. V lost 6 bases to trimming and J lost 8 bases; unmatched junction nucleotides: 12. CDR3: CASRRTGGLGGYTF. CDR3 in DNA: TGTGCCAGCAGACGGACAGGTGGGTTAGGAGGCTACACCTTC.

CDR3 sequence: CASRQAGGWLAFF. CDR3 DNA: TGTGCCAGCAGGCAAGCGGGGGGCTGGTTAGCTTTCTTT. The gene calls are TRBV12-3 or TRBV12-4 and TRBJ1-1, with D maybe TRBD1 (6 bases). This CDR3 spans 13 amino acids. V dropped 6 bases and J dropped 10 bases, with 18 bases sitting between them.

The chain combines TRBV7-7 with TRBJ1-2; D is undetermined. There are 18 residues in the CDR3. V was clipped by 1 base and J by 3 bases, with 21 bases between them. The germline gives CDR1 SSHAT, CDR2 FNYEAQ (reference sequence). CDR3 DNA: TGTGCCAGCAGCTTAGTTGGAGGGATCCCCGACCCGGACTATGGCTACACCTTC. This codes for CASSLVGGIPDPDYGYTF.

V is TRBV12-3 or TRBV12-4 and J is TRBJ2-5; no clear D. Trimming shortened V by 4 bases and J by 5 bases, and 8 bases separated the two germline ends. CDR3 size: 12 residues. The CDR3 protein is CASSSHGETQYF. The CDR3 nucleotides are TGTGCCAGCAGTTCCCACGGGGAGACCCAGTACTTC.

The chain joins TRBV7-2 to TRBJ2-7; D call uncertain. Trimming cost V 1 base and J 2 bases, with 6 bases left between them. This CDR3 has 13 residues. CDR1 is SGHTA and CDR2 is FQGNSA in the germline V gene. CDR3 loop: CASSLGRAYEQYF. DNA for the CDR3: TGTGCCAGCAGCTTAGGTCGGGCCTACGAGCAGTACTTC.

This chain connects TRBV4-1 to TRBJ2-1; 7 bases agree with TRBD1. The CDR3 consists of 16 residues. CDR1 MGHRA and CDR2 YSYEKL come from the germline V gene. Losses at the gene ends were 0 bases for V and 3 bases for J; bases not matched to a gene: 5. This chain's CDR3 is CASSQDPQGVYNEQFF. The CDR3 region has the DNA TGCGCCAGCAGCCAAGACCCCCAGGGGGTCTACAATGAGCAGTTCTTC.

The chain has TRBV3-1 (or the pseudogene TRBV3-2) and TRBJ2-7; the D is unclear. Germline V CDR1 and CDR2: LGHDT, YNNKEL (reference sequence). The CDR3 spans 14 residues. V lost 5 bases, J lost 0 bases, and 11 bases lay in between. This chain's CDR3 is CASSTSTSSYEQYF. The CDR3 DNA is TGTGCCAGCAGCACCTCGACAAGCTCCTACGAGCAGTACTTC.

The rearrangement joins TRBV27 to TRBJ2-7; the D is unclear. This CDR3 spans 13 amino acids. CDR1 MNHEY and CDR2 SMNVEV come from the germline V gene (reference sequence). The V gene lost 7 bases and the J gene lost 0 bases, with 10 bases spanning the gap. CDR3 nucleotide sequence: TGTGCCAGCATGATGCGTGCCTCCTACGAGCAGTACTTC. Translating it yields CASMMRASYEQYF.

The V gene is TRBV27, the J gene TRBJ2-5; 8 bases align to TRBD1. The J segment lost 5 bases and the V segment lost 6 bases, leaving 8 bases of the junction unmatched. The length of the CDR3 is 14 residues. The germline gives CDR1 MNHEY, CDR2 SMNVEV (reference sequence). CDR3 residues: CASSPRQGRETQYF. The CDR3 DNA is TGTGCCAGCAGCCCGCGACAGGGGAGGGAGACCCAGTACTTC.

This chain uses TRBV20-1 with TRBJ2-1; TRBD2 matches 7 bases. CDR3 length: 14 residues. Germline CDR1 and CDR2: DFQATT and SNEGSKA (reference sequence). V trimming: 3 bases; J trimming: 4 bases; junction bases outside the gene matches: 6. CDR3 sequence: CSASLGLPYNEQFF. The CDR3 bases are TGCAGTGCTAGTCTGGGACTACCATACAATGAGCAGTTCTTC.

The chain is built from TRBV6-5 and TRBJ1-3; no clear D. Trimming took off 6 bases at V and 6 bases at J, with 9 bases between the two ends. The CDR3 length is 12 residues. The germline CDR1 and CDR2 sequences are MNHEY and SVGAGI. CDR3 DNA sequence: TGTGCCAGCAGCCCACGCGAAAACACCATATATTTT. This sequence encodes CASSPRENTIYF.

J is TRBJ2-1 and V is TRBV5-3; 14 positions agree with TRBD2. TRBV5-3 is flagged as an ORF with uncertain function. The length of the CDR3 is 16 residues. V lost 1 base, J lost 10 bases, and 7 bases stayed unmatched. The CDR3: CARSLKGLAGAREQFF. The CDR3, as DNA: TGTGCCAGAAGCTTGAAGGGACTAGCGGGAGCTAGGGAGCAGTTCTTC.

The rearrangement links TRBV3-1 (or the pseudogene TRBV3-2) to TRBJ2-1; tentatively, D is TRBD2 (6 bases). V gave up 5 bases and J gave up 4 bases, with 12 bases separating them. The V gene's germline CDR1 is LGHDT and CDR2 YNNKEL (reference sequence). This CDR3 region has 14 residues. In DNA, the CDR3 is TGTGCCAGCAGCTGGGGCGCGGGATACAATGAGCAGTTCTTC. It specifies CASSWGAGYNEQFF.

This clone showed up just once. The chain uses TRBV5-6 and TRBJ2-7, with TRBD2 identical over 9 bases. The CDR3 spans 15 residues. The V and J ends lost 4 bases and 2 bases, in that order; junction bases with no gene match: 7. Germline V lookup: CDR1 SGHDT, CDR2 YYEEEE. In nucleotides, the CDR3 is TGTGCCAGCAGCCTAATAGCGGGAGCGACCTACGAGCAGTACTTC. Its protein product is CASSLIAGATYEQYF.

V gene TRBV19 combines with J gene TRBJ2-2; 9 bases match TRBD2. Germline trimming cut 5 bases from V and 4 bases from J; bases unmatched to any gene: 8. The CDR3 covers 16 residues. Germline V gene lookup returns CDR1 LNHDA and CDR2 SQIVND (reference sequence). CDR3 DNA sequence: TGTGCCAGTAGTGTTAGCGGGGGAAGCTTCACCGGGGAGCTGTTTTTT. It is translated as CASSVSGGSFTGELFF.

This rearrangement joins TRBV9 to TRBJ2-1, with D tentatively TRBD1 (5 bases). The CDR3 extends over 15 amino acids. CDR1 is SGDLS, CDR2 YYNGEE, per germline. Trimming removed 4 bases at V and 1 base at J, with 12 bases between. The CDR3 region has the DNA TGTGCCAGCAGCCCCCGACAGAAGTCCTACAATGAGCAGTTCTTC. Its translation is CASSPRQKSYNEQFF. The whole variable domain, filled in from reference TRBV9 and TRBJ2-1, reads DSGVTQTPKHLITATGQRVTLRCSPRSGDLSVYWYQQSLDQGLQFLIQYYNGEERAKGNILERFSAQQFPDLHSELNLSSLELGDSALYFCASSPRQKSYNEQFFGPGTRLTVL.

The J gene is TRBJ2-7, the V gene TRBV28; D possibly corresponds to TRBD1 (5 bases). V lost 9 bases, J lost 0 bases, and 12 bases lay in between. The CDR3 length is 13 residues. Germline V gives CDR1 MDHEN, CDR2 SYDVKM. CDR3: CASSRQPSYEQYF. For the CDR3, the DNA is TGTGCCAGTTCTAGACAGCCCTCCTACGAGCAGTACTTC.

The chain recombines TRBV11-2 with TRBJ2-7; D is possibly TRBD2 (5 bases). The germline V and J ends were trimmed by 1 base and 6 bases, with 16 bases remaining between them. Germline V lookup: CDR1 SGHAT, CDR2 FQNNGV. The CDR3 runs to 15 residues. CDR3 sequence (DNA): TGTGCCAGCAGCTTAGGCGGAGGTAAATGGGGCGAGCAGTACTTC. It specifies CASSLGGGKWGEQYF.

The gene calls are TRBV11-2 and TRBJ2-7; D not resolved. V lost 1 base, J lost 0 bases, and 10 bases lay in between. The V gene's germline CDR1 is SGHAT and CDR2 FQNNGV. The CDR3 loop spans 15 amino acids. The DNA for the CDR3 is TGTGCCAGCAGCTTAGTTAGATTTGGCTCCTACGAGCAGTACTTC. Translated, it gives CASSLVRFGSYEQYF.

The rearrangement uses TRBV5-1 and TRBJ1-4, with D hard to call. In germline, CDR1 is SGHRS, CDR2 YFSETQ. The germline V and J ends were trimmed by 4 bases and 0 bases, with 13 bases remaining between them. This CDR3 has 16 amino acids. This CDR3 reads CASSVAGSATNEKLFF. Here the CDR3 DNA reads TGCGCCAGCAGCGTTGCAGGCTCAGCAACTAATGAAAAACTGTTTTTT.

J is TRBJ2-7 and V is TRBV2, with D perhaps matching TRBD1 (5 bases). This CDR3 is 12 amino acids long. The germline V gene has CDR1 SNHLY and CDR2 FYNNEI. Trimming took 8 bases from V and 6 from J, leaving 14 bases between them. CDR3 residues: CASRRGAREQYF. In nucleotides, the CDR3 is TGTGCCAGCCGGCGTGGGGCACGCGAGCAGTACTTC.

This chain links TRBV19 with TRBJ2-7; D might be TRBD2 (7 bases). The V gene lost 10 bases and the J gene lost 3 bases, with 19 bases spanning the gap. CDR3 length: 14 residues. The V gene's germline CDR1 is LNHDA and CDR2 SQIVND (reference sequence). The CDR3 spells CATRRAGQLYEQYF. The CDR3 nucleotides are TGTGCCACACGAAGAGCGGGACAACTCTACGAGCAGTACTTC. Combining the CDR3 with reference TRBV19 and TRBJ2-7 gives the whole variable domain DGGITQSPKYLFRKEGQNVTLSCEQNLNHDAMYWYRQDPGQGLRLIYYSQIVNDFQKGDIAEGYSVSREKKESFPLTVTSAQKNPTAFYLCATRRAGQLYEQYFGPGTRLTVT.

This clone was counted between two and nine times. The chain joins TRBV27 to TRBJ2-7; the match to TRBD2 covers 9 bases. The CDR3 is 14 residues long. The germline V gene encodes CDR1 MNHEY and CDR2 SMNVEV (reference sequence). The V segment lost 7 bases and the J segment 3 bases; nucleotides outside the gene matches: 7. In nucleotides, the CDR3 is TGTGCCAGCACAAAAGCGGGAGGCATCTACGAGCAGTACTTC. This codes for CASTKAGGIYEQYF.

The chain links TRBV4-1 to TRBJ2-3; 9 bases map to TRBD2. The germline gives CDR1 MGHRA, CDR2 YSYEKL. Losses at the gene ends were 0 bases for V and 2 bases for J; bases not matched to a gene: 6. CDR3 length: 17 residues. The CDR3 protein is CASSQDPSGTVTDTQYF. DNA for the CDR3: TGCGCCAGCAGCCAAGACCCTAGCGGGACCGTCACAGATACGCAGTATTTT.

This clone showed up just a few times. CDR3 DNA sequence: TGTGCCAGCAGCTTTGACACTCAGCAGTACTTC. It encodes CASSFDTQQYF. The chain has TRBV7-8 and TRBJ2-7; no definite D call. Trimming cost V 3 bases and J 8 bases, with 8 bases left between them. The CDR3 runs to 11 residues. Germline assignment: CDR1 SGHVS and CDR2 FQNEAQ.

The CDR3 protein is CASSQEPTRTEAFF. The CDR3 DNA reads as TGCGCCAGCAGCCAAGAACCAACGCGCACTGAAGCTTTCTTT. The rearrangement links TRBV4-1 to TRBJ1-1, with unresolved D. In germline, CDR1 is MGHRA, CDR2 YSYEKL. This CDR3 contains 14 residues. Trimming shortened V by 0 bases and J by 4 bases, and 9 bases separated the two germline ends.

The V and J genes are TRBV6-2 or TRBV6-3 and TRBJ1-5; possibly TRBD1 for D (5 bases). The CDR3 covers 14 residues. Germline V lookup: CDR1 MNHEY, CDR2 SVGEGT. V was cut by 6 bases and J by 2 bases, with 11 bases left in between. The CDR3 coding sequence is TGTGCCAGCAGCGACAAACAGGGCAATCAGCCCCAGCATTTT. It codes for CASSDKQGNQPQHF.

The chain has TRBV2 and TRBJ2-1, with TRBD2 matching 7 bases. V shed 7 bases, J shed 0 bases, and the junction held 9 bases outside the gene matches. Per the germline V gene, CDR1 is SNHLY and CDR2 is FYNNEI. The CDR3 contains 16 residues. CDR3 DNA: TGTGCCAGCATGGATCTAGCGGCGAGCTCCTACAATGAGCAGTTCTTC. Amino acid sequence: CASMDLAASSYNEQFF.

This chain uses TRBV29-1 with TRBJ1-2; no reliable D call. From germline, CDR1 is SQVTM and CDR2 ANQGSEA. The length of the CDR3 is 13 residues. Trimming left V 3 bases short and J 6 bases short, with 14 bases between. The CDR3 bases are TGCAGCGTTGAGAGTCCCCACGCGGATGGCTACACCTTC. Its translation is CSVESPHADGYTF.

This chain links TRBV5-1 with TRBJ1-5; no clear D. CDR1 and CDR2 (germline): SGHRS, YFSETQ. V gave up 0 bases and J gave up 8 bases, with 12 bases separating them. The CDR3 totals 14 residues. CDR3 region: CASSLVVGAEPQHF. The CDR3 DNA is TGCGCCAGCAGCTTGGTGGTGGGAGCAGAGCCCCAGCATTTT. The entire variable domain, with the rest obtained from reference TRBV5-1 and TRBJ1-5, is as follows: KAGVTQTPRYLIKTRGQQVTLSCSPISGHRSVSWYQQTPGQGLQFLFEYFSETQRNKGNFPGRFSGRQFSNSRSEMNVSTLELGDSALYLCASSLVVGAEPQHFGDGTRLSIL.

This chain joins TRBV19 and TRBJ1-5; D not certain. The V and J ends lost 2 bases and 4 bases respectively, with 3 bases between them. Per the germline V gene, CDR1 is LNHDA and CDR2 is SQIVND (reference sequence). The CDR3 consists of 12 residues. The CDR3 bases are TGTGCCAGTAGTATAACAAATCAGCCCCAGCATTTT. Protein product: CASSITNQPQHF.